These T cell receptor beta chains were read from a single sample in a study of T-cell memory formation after mild COVID-19. TCRdb used MiXCR to reprocess the 5' RACE reads, holding one entry per CDR3 protein. The sample contains a few hundred thousand distinct CDR3 sequences, roughly 20% of which appear only once. The sample was PBMCs or a T cell subset sorted from them (not recorded which). The receptors shown here come from an adult woman who had mild COVID-19 (a few samples of this study predate the infection). Cell type and time point are not known. Both conserved end residues are part of each CDR3. A D gene is named only where the DNA matches it firmly. Clone size is not always given. Where it is, it says once, few, many or a class for expanded clones.

v_call	clone_size	d_call	j_call	cdr3_aa	cdr3_nt
TRBV9	-	-	TRBJ2-3	CASSVDRGDTQYF	TGTGCCAGCAGCGTAGACCGTGGCGATACGCAGTATTTT
TRBV5-1	few	TRBD1	TRBJ1-1	CASGRTGGKGTEAFF	TGCGCCAGCGGAAGGACAGGGGGTAAGGGCACTGAAGCTTTCTTT
TRBV29-1	few	-	TRBJ1-1	CSVGYGREVGTEAFF	TGCAGCGTTGGGTATGGCCGGGAGGTGGGCACTGAAGCTTTCTTT
TRBV5-1	few	-	TRBJ1-1	CASSLSTWGNTEAFF	TGCGCCAGCAGCTTGAGTACCTGGGGGAACACTGAAGCTTTCTTT
TRBV27	few	-	TRBJ2-2	CASSLKGNTGELFF	TGTGCCAGCAGTTTAAAGGGGAACACCGGGGAGCTGTTTTTT
TRBV27	once	-	TRBJ1-5	CASPTPSTYSNQPQHF	TGTGCCAGCCCAACACCGAGCACTTATAGCAATCAGCCCCAGCATTTT
TRBV27	-	-	TRBJ2-6	CASSLSNGVISGANVLTF	TGTGCCAGCAGTTTATCGAATGGGGTCATCTCTGGGGCCAACGTCCTGACTTTC
TRBV19	few	-	TRBJ2-3	CASSTRDTQYF	TGTGCCAGTAGTACTAGGGATACGCAGTATTTT
TRBV7-9	-	-	TRBJ2-1	CASSLSFSYNEQFF	TGTGCCAGCAGCTTATCCTTCTCCTACAATGAGCAGTTCTTC
TRBV7-9	few	-	TRBJ2-5	CASSFGTLAQYF	TGTGCCAGCAGCTTTGGCACCCTGGCCCAGTACTTC
TRBV25-1	few	TRBD1	TRBJ1-1	CASSGQGAITEAFF	TGTGCCAGCAGTGGACAGGGGGCAATCACTGAAGCTTTCTTT